The rows below give T cell receptor beta chains drawn from one sample of a study of T cell repertoires in cytomegalovirus infection. A single record per CDR3 protein comes from TCRdb applying MiXCR to the reads. The data hold some 77,000 distinct CDR3 sequences, with 3% to 4.5% observed a single time. Sequencing was done on a sample of PBMCs. The receptor source for this set is a human donor in good health (CMV status not recorded). Some clones in this sample may be carry-over from other donors' samples. CDR3s include the opening cysteine and the closing phenylalanine or tryptophan. A D gene is named only where the DNA matches it firmly. Rows give clone size only sometimes, using once, few, many, or a class for an expanded clone.

clone_size: .; v_call: TRBV6-6; d_call: .; j_call: TRBJ1-1; cdr3_aa: CASSYSLGGRSNTEAFF; cdr3_nt: TGTGCCAGCAGTTACTCGTTGGGGGGCAGGTCGAACACTGAAGCTTTCTTT
clone_size: many; v_call: TRBV11-1; d_call: .; j_call: TRBJ2-3; cdr3_aa: CASSLPEQGGDTQYF; cdr3_nt: TGTGCCAGCAGCTTACCAGAGCAGGGAGGAGATACGCAGTATTTT
clone_size: many; v_call: TRBV3-1; d_call: .; j_call: TRBJ2-1; cdr3_aa: CASSQVVGGISYNEQFF; cdr3_nt: TGTGCCAGCAGCCAGGTAGTAGGGGGGATATCCTACAATGAGCAGTTCTTC
clone_size: many; v_call: TRBV6-2/TRBV6-3; d_call: .; j_call: TRBJ1-2; cdr3_aa: CASSYSMDYGYTF; cdr3_nt: TGTGCCAGCAGTTACTCTATGGACTATGGCTACACCTTC
clone_size: many; v_call: TRBV12-3/TRBV12-4; d_call: .; j_call: TRBJ2-3; cdr3_aa: CASSSPGTQYF; cdr3_nt: TGTGCCAGCAGTTCCCCCGGGACGCAGTATTTT
clone_size: many; v_call: TRBV28; d_call: TRBD1; j_call: TRBJ1-2; cdr3_aa: CASTPRPGTGGAGYGYTF; cdr3_nt: TGTGCCAGCACGCCCCGCCCAGGGACAGGGGGCGCAGGCTATGGCTACACCTTC
clone_size: many; v_call: TRBV7-2; d_call: .; j_call: TRBJ2-1; cdr3_aa: CASSLEGRRDEQFF; cdr3_nt: TGTGCCAGCAGCTTAGAAGGCAGGAGGGATGAGCAGTTCTTC
clone_size: many; v_call: TRBV7-2; d_call: .; j_call: TRBJ2-1; cdr3_aa: CASSSPGGGYNEQFF; cdr3_nt: TGTGCCAGCAGCTCTCCAGGGGGAGGCTACAATGAGCAGTTCTTC
clone_size: many; v_call: TRBV11-1; d_call: .; j_call: TRBJ2-1; cdr3_aa: CASSSRGHEQFF; cdr3_nt: TGTGCCAGCAGCTCTCGGGGCCATGAGCAGTTCTTC
clone_size: many; v_call: TRBV4-3; d_call: .; j_call: TRBJ2-1; cdr3_aa: CASSAGRKSSYNEQFF; cdr3_nt: TGCGCCAGCAGTGCTGGCAGGAAGAGCTCCTACAATGAGCAGTTCTTC
clone_size: many; v_call: TRBV7-2; d_call: TRBD2; j_call: TRBJ2-1; cdr3_aa: CASSLAWTSGGPLYNEQFF; cdr3_nt: TGTGCCAGCAGCTTAGCATGGACTAGCGGGGGGCCACTATACAATGAGCAGTTCTTC
clone_size: many; v_call: TRBV20-1; d_call: .; j_call: TRBJ2-1; cdr3_aa: CSARGSPFEQFF; cdr3_nt: TGCAGTGCTAGAGGCAGCCCTTTCGAGCAGTTCTTC
clone_size: many; v_call: TRBV9; d_call: TRBD1; j_call: TRBJ1-6; cdr3_aa: CASSHSAGGLGSPLHF; cdr3_nt: TGTGCCAGCAGCCACAGTGCAGGGGGGCTCGGGTCACCCCTCCACTTT
clone_size: many; v_call: TRBV19; d_call: TRBD1; j_call: TRBJ1-5; cdr3_aa: CASSVTGTGAIQAQHF; cdr3_nt: TGTGCCAGTAGTGTCACCGGGACAGGGGCTATCCAGGCCCAGCATTTT
clone_size: many; v_call: TRBV2; d_call: .; j_call: TRBJ1-2; cdr3_aa: CASSEKLANYGYTF; cdr3_nt: TGTGCCAGCAGTGAAAAACTAGCTAACTATGGCTACACCTTC
clone_size: many; v_call: TRBV12-3/TRBV12-4; d_call: .; j_call: TRBJ1-2; cdr3_aa: CASSTGLRGGYTF; cdr3_nt: TGTGCCAGCAGCACGGGCTTACGAGGGGGCTACACCTTC
clone_size: many; v_call: TRBV7-2; d_call: .; j_call: TRBJ2-2; cdr3_aa: CASSPTLYTGELFF; cdr3_nt: TGTGCCAGCAGCCCCACCTTATACACCGGGGAGCTGTTTTTT
clone_size: many; v_call: TRBV7-2; d_call: TRBD1; j_call: TRBJ2-1; cdr3_aa: CASSRTGTLEQFF; cdr3_nt: TGTGCCAGCAGCCGGACAGGGACCCTTGAGCAGTTCTTC
clone_size: many; v_call: TRBV28; d_call: .; j_call: TRBJ1-4; cdr3_aa: CASSTGLSNEKLFF; cdr3_nt: TGTGCCAGCAGTACCGGACTGAGTAATGAAAAACTGTTTTTT
clone_size: many; v_call: TRBV7-2; d_call: TRBD1; j_call: TRBJ2-7; cdr3_aa: CASSLGTGGPYEQYF; cdr3_nt: TGTGCCAGCAGCTTAGGGACAGGGGGCCCCTACGAGCAGTACTTC
clone_size: .; v_call: TRBV6-1; d_call: TRBD2; j_call: TRBJ2-7; cdr3_aa: CASRFGRASGRLEQYF; cdr3_nt: TGTGCCAGCAGGTTCGGACGGGCTAGCGGGAGGCTCGAGCAGTACTTC
clone_size: many; v_call: TRBV18; d_call: .; j_call: TRBJ1-4; cdr3_aa: CASSPYGGDDEKLFF; cdr3_nt: TGTGCCAGCTCACCATATGGGGGTGATGATGAAAAACTGTTTTTT
clone_size: many; v_call: TRBV6-1; d_call: .; j_call: TRBJ1-5; cdr3_aa: CASSEGRQPQHF; cdr3_nt: TGTGCCAGCAGTGAGGGGCGTCAGCCCCAGCATTTT
clone_size: many; v_call: TRBV12-3/TRBV12-4; d_call: .; j_call: TRBJ1-1; cdr3_aa: CASSLFGDLNTEAFF; cdr3_nt: TGTGCCAGCAGTTTGTTTGGGGACTTAAACACTGAAGCTTTCTTT
clone_size: many; v_call: TRBV27; d_call: .; j_call: TRBJ1-3; cdr3_aa: CASSLILAVCSGNTIYF; cdr3_nt: TGTGCCAGCAGTTTAATACTTGCGGTTTGCTCTGGAAACACCATATATTTT
clone_size: many; v_call: TRBV12-3/TRBV12-4; d_call: .; j_call: TRBJ2-5; cdr3_aa: CASSAWTDYQETQYF; cdr3_nt: TGTGCCAGCAGTGCCTGGACAGATTACCAAGAGACCCAGTACTTC
clone_size: many; v_call: TRBV12-3/TRBV12-4; d_call: .; j_call: TRBJ1-1; cdr3_aa: CASKQTLNTEAFF; cdr3_nt: TGTGCCAGCAAACAGACTCTGAACACTGAAGCTTTCTTT
clone_size: many; v_call: TRBV28; d_call: TRBD2; j_call: TRBJ2-1; cdr3_aa: CASTEGRLAGGARYNEQFF; cdr3_nt: TGTGCCAGCACCGAAGGAAGGCTAGCGGGGGGTGCCCGATACAATGAGCAGTTCTTC
clone_size: many; v_call: TRBV7-2; d_call: .; j_call: TRBJ2-1; cdr3_aa: CASSFSPEQFF; cdr3_nt: TGTGCCAGCAGCTTCAGTCCTGAGCAGTTCTTC
clone_size: many; v_call: TRBV6-5; d_call: .; j_call: TRBJ1-4; cdr3_aa: CASSSLYRSSNEKLFF; cdr3_nt: TGTGCCAGCAGCTCACTCTACAGAAGTAGTAACGAAAAACTGTTTTTT
clone_size: many; v_call: TRBV6-1; d_call: .; j_call: TRBJ2-5; cdr3_aa: CASSETLGAGQETQYF; cdr3_nt: TGTGCCAGCAGTGAGACCTTGGGGGCGGGCCAAGAGACCCAGTACTTC
clone_size: many; v_call: TRBV6-2/TRBV6-3; d_call: .; j_call: TRBJ1-6; cdr3_aa: CASSYNSGQGNSPLHF; cdr3_nt: TGTGCCAGCAGTTACAACTCGGGACAAGGAAATTCACCCCTCCACTTT
clone_size: many; v_call: TRBV7-8; d_call: TRBD2; j_call: TRBJ2-5; cdr3_aa: CASSLLAGGLETQYF; cdr3_nt: TGTGCCAGCAGCTTACTAGCGGGGGGGCTGGAGACCCAGTACTTC